A single sample is the source of the 27 T cell receptor beta chains below, sequenced in a study of PD-L1 blockade in urothelial cancer. The repertoire was sequenced with immunoSEQ multiplex PCR; TCRdb's copy has only in-frame clones and lacks some. The top ten hold 18% of the sample, which has tens of thousands of clones, 82% seen once. The specimen comprised PBMCs, sampled around atezolizumab (anti-PD-L1) treatment. These receptors originate from a man in his fifties or sixties with urothelial cancer.

This chain connects TRBV5-1 to TRBJ1-5; D is unresolved. V gave up 4 bases and J gave up 4 bases, with 15 bases separating them. Germline V gene lookup returns CDR1 SGHRS and CDR2 YFSETQ. The CDR3 length is 15 residues. CDR3 protein: CASSPFGERNQPQHF. CDR3 DNA sequence: TGCGCCAGCAGCCCCTTTGGGGAGCGAAATCAGCCCCAGCATTTT.

In this sample, this clone turned up a few times. V and J are TRBV5-1 and TRBJ2-7, with 8 positions matching TRBD1. V lost 4 bases and J lost 2; bases outside the gene matches: 8. The CDR3 has 15 amino acids. The germline gives CDR1 SGHRS, CDR2 YFSETQ. CDR3 sequence reads: CASSPGTGLTYEQYF. CDR3 nucleotides: TGCGCCAGCAGCCCCGGGACAGGACTTACCTACGAGCAGTACTTC.

In DNA form, the CDR3 reads TGTGCCAGCAGTGGGACAGGGAAAGCTAACTATGGCTACACCTTC. It encodes CASSGTGKANYGYTF. The J gene is TRBJ1-2, the V gene TRBV28; TRBD1 aligns across 9 bases. This CDR3 is 15 amino acids long. Looked up from germline, CDR1 is MDHEN and CDR2 is SYDVKM. J gave up 0 bases and V 5 bases, and 4 bases lay outside the gene matches.

The chain joins TRBV7-8 to TRBJ1-2; TRBD1 might be the D (6 bases). The length of the CDR3 is 13 residues. Trimming pared 6 bases from V and 8 bases from J, leaving 16 bases between. The V gene's germline CDR1 is SGHVS and CDR2 FQNEAQ. CDR3 sequence: CASRSGTSNGYTF. In DNA form, the CDR3 reads TGTGCCAGCAGGTCGGGGACATCAAACGGCTACACCTTC.

This sequence joins TRBV6-5 and TRBJ1-2; TRBD1 might be the D (6 bases). Germline V gene sequence: CDR1 MNHEY, CDR2 SVGAGI. The CDR3 runs 13 residues. V was pared by 6 bases and J by 4 bases, with 12 bases between. For the CDR3, the DNA is TGTGCCAGCAGACCCGGGACACCCTATGGCTACACCTTC. The encoded protein is CASRPGTPYGYTF.

The chain employs TRBV7-9 and TRBJ1-2, with D possibly matching TRBD1 (5 bases). CDR1 and CDR2 (germline): SEHNR, FQNEAQ (reference sequence). This CDR3 is 13 amino acids long. The V end was cut by 5 bases, the J end by 3 bases, with 10 bases between. Here the CDR3 DNA reads TGTGCCAGCAGCCCCAGGGATTACTATGGCTACACCTTC. This encodes CASSPRDYYGYTF.

This clone was observed a single time. This chain connects TRBV6-1 to TRBJ1-4; D gene ambiguous. V lost 6 bases to trimming and J lost 7 bases, with 12 bases between them. The V gene's germline CDR1 is MNHNS and CDR2 SASEGT. This CDR3 is 13 amino acids long. The CDR3 DNA is TGTGCCAGCAGAGGCGGGCGGGGTGAAAAACTGTTTTTT. Translated, it gives CASRGGRGEKLFF.

This clone was counted between two and nine times. The CDR3 region is CASSPRGAGELFF. The DNA for the CDR3 is TGTGCCAGCAGCCCTCGGGGGGCCGGGGAGCTGTTTTTT. J is TRBJ2-2 and V is TRBV7-9; 7 nucleotides align to TRBD2. CDR1 is SEHNR and CDR2 is FQNEAQ in the germline V gene (reference sequence). V gave up 5 bases and J gave up 6 bases; unmatched junction bases: 3. This CDR3 is built from 13 residues.

The V call is TRBV5-4, the J call TRBJ2-1; 7 nucleotides line up with TRBD1. Germline V gene data show CDR1 as SGHNT and CDR2 as YYREEE (reference sequence). This CDR3 comprises 14 residues. V was clipped by 4 bases and J by 7 bases; unmatched bases: 8. DNA of the CDR3: TGTGCCAGCAGCACCCGACAGGGCGATAATGAGCAGTTCTTC. Encoded protein: CASSTRQGDNEQFF.

The gene calls are TRBV9 and TRBJ1-3, with D unresolved. Germline V gene sequence: CDR1 SGDLS, CDR2 YYNGEE. The germline V and J ends were trimmed by 4 bases and 4 bases, with 9 bases remaining between them. This CDR3 is built from 13 residues. CDR3 in amino acids: CASSPGGGNTIYF. DNA of the CDR3: TGTGCCAGCAGCCCTGGAGGGGGAAACACCATATATTTT.

This clone has only one observation. This sequence joins TRBV5-6 and TRBJ2-7, with D perhaps TRBD2 (6 bases). The CDR3 has 14 residues. V was trimmed by 1 base and J by 12 bases, leaving 20 bases between them. Germline CDR1 reads SGHDT; CDR2 reads YYEEEE. The CDR3 DNA follows: TGTGCCAGCAGCTTGTACGGGACTCCCTCGTGGGGGTACTTC. Amino acids: CASSLYGTPSWGYF.

The chain combines TRBV6-5 with TRBJ2-3; TRBD1 matches at 8 bases. J lost 2 bases, V lost 6 bases, and 7 bases had no gene match. Germline V gene data show CDR1 as MNHEY and CDR2 as SVGAGI. This CDR3 is 15 amino acids long. Here the CDR3 reads CASSPRTGLTDTQYF. The DNA of the CDR3 is TGTGCCAGCAGCCCAAGGACAGGGCTCACAGATACGCAGTATTTT.

The rearrangement joins TRBV7-9 to TRBJ1-4; D is perhaps TRBD1 (6 bases). This CDR3 has 16 residues. Germline V gene sequence: CDR1 SEHNR, CDR2 FQNEAQ (reference sequence). V dropped 5 bases and J dropped 8 bases, with 21 bases sitting between them. The CDR3 loop reads CASSLPRTAGTEKLFF. As DNA, the CDR3 is TGTGCCAGCAGCCTACCAAGGACAGCAGGAACGGAAAAACTGTTTTTT.

The chain links TRBV18 to TRBJ2-2, with 9 positions matching TRBD1. Germline loops: CDR1 KGHSH, CDR2 LQKENI. The CDR3 covers 16 residues. J lost 2 bases, V lost 3 bases, and 4 bases had no gene match. Here the CDR3 reads CASSPGTGSNTGELFF. In nucleotides, the CDR3 is TGTGCCAGCTCACCCGGGACAGGGTCCAACACCGGGGAGCTGTTTTTT.

The rearrangement uses TRBV27 and TRBJ2-6; 7 bases fit TRBD1. V shed 5 bases and J 0 bases; nucleotides not matched to a gene: 19. This CDR3 contains 21 residues. Germline V gives CDR1 MNHEY, CDR2 SMNVEV (reference sequence). CDR3 nucleotides: TGTGCCAGCAGTCCGTACCCGACAGGGTCAGGCCTCATCTCTGGGGCCAACGTCCTGACTTTC. Protein sequence: CASSPYPTGSGLISGANVLTF.

The V call is TRBV5-4, the J call TRBJ2-1, with 9 nucleotides matching TRBD2. Germline CDR1 reads SGHNT; CDR2 reads YYREEE (reference sequence). The junction had 5 bases not matched to a gene; V was cut back by 0 bases and J by 7 bases. The CDR3 is made up of 15 amino acids. CDR3 protein: CASSLGLRGGNEQFF. The DNA of the CDR3 is TGTGCCAGCAGCTTGGGCTTGCGGGGGGGGAATGAGCAGTTCTTC.

CDR3 sequence reads: CACRHRTAYEQYF. DNA of the CDR3: TGTGCTTGCAGGCACAGGACGGCATACGAGCAGTACTTC. The rearrangement uses TRBV6-8 and TRBJ2-7, with D possibly being TRBD1 (5 bases). The germline gives CDR1 MNHGY, CDR2 SAAAGT. This CDR3 has 13 amino acids.

The CDR3 DNA reads as TGTGCCAGCAGTGAACTAGGCGGAAACTATGGCTACACCTTC. Translated: CASSELGGNYGYTF. The chain links TRBV6-1 to TRBJ1-2, with D unresolved. V dropped 2 bases and J dropped 2 bases, with 9 bases sitting between them. CDR1 MNHNS and CDR2 SASEGT come from the germline V gene. The CDR3 spans 14 residues.

The J gene is TRBJ2-7, the V gene TRBV27; maybe TRBD1 (6 bases). The V gene lost 2 bases and the J gene lost 2 bases, with 10 bases spanning the gap. CDR3 length equals 14 residues. Germline CDR1 and CDR2: MNHEY and SMNVEV (reference sequence). The CDR3 DNA is TGTGCCAGCAGTTTAGCTGGGACAACCTACGAGCAGTACTTC. Protein: CASSLAGTTYEQYF.

The chain combines TRBV11-3 with TRBJ2-1; D is unclear. V lost 3 bases, J lost 2 bases, and 8 bases lay in between. This CDR3 has 14 amino acids. Germline values: CDR1 SGHNT, CDR2 YENEEA. DNA of the CDR3: TGTGCCAGCAGCTTGACTCGCGCCTACAATGAGCAGTTCTTC. Translation gives CASSLTRAYNEQFF.

With regard to this clone: At one boundary the junction diverges from the germline segment, which might be a read error. The chain links TRBV28 to TRBJ1-1; TRBD1 agrees at 7 bases. Germline CDR1 reads MDHEN; CDR2 reads SYDVKM. This CDR3 spans 16 amino acids. The CDR3 loop is CASKRPGTAVNSEAFF. CDR3 DNA: TGTGCCAGCAAGCGGCCTGGGACAGCCGTGAACTCTGAAGCTTTCTTT.

CDR3 in DNA: TGTGCCAGTAGTATTACAGGGGCCGGGGCCAACGTCCTGACTTTC. It translates to CASSITGAGANVLTF. The genes are TRBV19 and TRBJ2-6; 7 bases are a match to TRBD1. Germline assignment: CDR1 LNHDA and CDR2 SQIVND (reference sequence). After removal of 3 bases from V and 4 bases from J, the junction contained 3 bases not matched to a gene. The CDR3 sequence is 15 residues long.

J is TRBJ2-3 and V is TRBV15, with 7 bases matching TRBD1. The germline CDR1 and CDR2 sequences are LNHNV and YYDKDF (reference sequence). With V trimmed by 7 bases and J by 0 bases, 4 bases remained unmatched. This CDR3 contains 14 residues. The CDR3 DNA reads TGTGCCACCAACGACAGGGCCAGCACAGATACGCAGTATTTT. Translation: CATNDRASTDTQYF.

This sequence joins TRBV27 and TRBJ1-1; D perhaps matches TRBD1 (5 bases). The V and J ends lost 6 bases and 5 bases respectively, with 16 bases between them. The germline gives CDR1 MNHEY, CDR2 SMNVEV (reference sequence). This CDR3 spans 14 amino acids. The CDR3 coding sequence is TGTGCCAGCAGGGCCGTGGCAGGGCTGACTGAAGCTTTCTTT. Protein product: CASRAVAGLTEAFF.

This clone was counted between two and nine times. The V gene is TRBV19, the J gene TRBJ1-5; 10 bases agree with TRBD1. After removal of 6 bases from V and 6 bases from J, the junction contained 2 bases not matched to a gene. The CDR3 runs to 13 residues. Germline V lookup: CDR1 LNHDA, CDR2 SQIVND (reference sequence). DNA for the CDR3: TGTGCCAGTAGGGGACAGGGGCCTCAGCCCCAGCATTTT. This gives the protein CASRGQGPQPQHF.

The chain combines TRBV19 with TRBJ2-3, with TRBD2 identical over 7 bases. The CDR3 extends over 14 amino acids. Germline loops: CDR1 LNHDA, CDR2 SQIVND (reference sequence). The ends lost 10 bases at V and 3 bases at J; junction bases unmatched: 10. The CDR3 spells CATTKGGVTDTQYF. CDR3 sequence (DNA): TGTGCCACCACAAAGGGAGGGGTAACAGATACGCAGTATTTT.

The chain couples TRBV5-1 to TRBJ2-5; the match to TRBD1 covers 10 bases. Trimming at V came to 5 bases and at J to 5 bases, leaving 9 bases not matched to a gene. Germline V lookup: CDR1 SGHRS, CDR2 YFSETQ. CDR3 size: 15 residues. The CDR3 nucleotides are TGCGCCAGCAGATCCGGGACAGGGGTAGGGGAGACCCAGTACTTC. It specifies CASRSGTGVGETQYF. Together with reference TRBV5-1 and TRBJ2-5, the CDR3 gives the full variable domain: KAGVTQTPRYLIKTRGQQVTLSCSPISGHRSVSWYQQTPGQGLQFLFEYFSETQRNKGNFPGRFSGRQFSNSRSEMNVSTLELGDSALYLCASRSGTGVGETQYFGPGTRLLVL.